Listed below are T cell receptor beta chains from one sample, sequenced in a study of beta chain features in type 1 diabetes. Sequencing used immunoSEQ multiplex PCR; TCRdb keeps in-frame clones, though not all of them. The data show about 360,000 clones, around 12% seen once. Sequencing was carried out using naive CD4+ T cells from blood. These receptors originate from a woman in her late teens or twenties with type 1 diabetes. Both conserved end residues are part of each CDR3. Each record gives: V gene, D gene, CDR3 protein. D genes are given only for firm matches.

>TRBV5-1|-
CASSLDEGWADTQYF
>TRBV7-2|TRBD2
CASSLGRSGGTDTQYF
>TRBV9|-
CASSQAGPNEQFF
>TRBV9|-
CASSVLSDLRQETQYF
>TRBV9|-
CASSVDSFGKLFF
>TRBV9|-
CASSVGQINSPLHF
>TRBV4-3|-
CASSLRDGETQYF
>TRBV4-2|TRBD2
CASSQDALAGGREQYF
>TRBV2|-
CASSDEETQYF
>TRBV7-9|TRBD1
CASSLQGDQPQHF
>TRBV6-1|-
CASSEVLSSYNEQFF
>TRBV2|-
CASSVGTSNEKLFF
>TRBV10-3|TRBD2
CASGRTSGSQAYEQYF
>TRBV9|TRBD2
CASSPRGTSGSQETQYF
>TRBV29-1|-
CSVEDTVFLNYGYTF
>TRBV9|-
CASSVVSSGGDEQFF
>TRBV2|TRBD1
CASRIGTASYEQYF
>TRBV7-3|TRBD1
CASSMGQVTDTQYF
>TRBV13|-
CASSPIREKNIQYF
>TRBV29-1|-
CSVGDRRAFF
>TRBV6-5|TRBD1
CASRTGRYGYTF
>TRBV18|TRBD2
CASSPGLANAYEQYF
>TRBV18|TRBD2
CASSPGSGAYNEQFF
>TRBV5-4|-
CASSFSLAGNEQFF
>TRBV6-6|-
CASSDNQGWTDTQYF
>TRBV7-9|-
CASREIGDTEAFF
>TRBV5-4|TRBD1
CASSSPGGFTEAFF